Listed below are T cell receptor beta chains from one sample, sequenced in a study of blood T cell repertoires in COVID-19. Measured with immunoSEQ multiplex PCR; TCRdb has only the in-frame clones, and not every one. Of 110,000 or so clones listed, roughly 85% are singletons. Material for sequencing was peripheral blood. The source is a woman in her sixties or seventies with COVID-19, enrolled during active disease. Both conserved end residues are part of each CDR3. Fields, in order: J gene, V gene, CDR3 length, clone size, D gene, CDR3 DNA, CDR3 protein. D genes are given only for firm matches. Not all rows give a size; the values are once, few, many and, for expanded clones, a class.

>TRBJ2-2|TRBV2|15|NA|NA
TGTGCCAGCAGTTCTCCAGGGGCGGGCACCGGGGAGCTGTTTTTT
CASSSPGAGTGELFF
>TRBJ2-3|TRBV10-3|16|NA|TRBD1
TGTGCCATCAGTGAGTACGGACAGGGCGAGGCAGATACGCAGTATTTT
CAISEYGQGEADTQYF
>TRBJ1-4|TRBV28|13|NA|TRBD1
TGTGCCAGCCACACAGGGGTGAGCGAAAAACTGTTTTTT
CASHTGVSEKLFF
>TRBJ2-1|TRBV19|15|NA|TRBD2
TGTGCCAGTAGTTCCAGCGGGGGGCCGGGCAATGAGCAGTTCTTC
CASSSSGGPGNEQFF
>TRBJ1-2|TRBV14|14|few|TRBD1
TGTGCCAGCAGCCCTAGACAGGGGGCCTTCGGCTACACCTTC
CASSPRQGAFGYTF
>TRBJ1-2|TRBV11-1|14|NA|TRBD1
TGTGCCAGCAGCCGACAGGGGGTTCGGAGTGGCTACACCTTC
CASSRQGVRSGYTF
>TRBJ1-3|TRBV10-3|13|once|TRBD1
TGTGCCATGTCGGGACAGAGTGGAAACACCATATATTTT
CAMSGQSGNTIYF
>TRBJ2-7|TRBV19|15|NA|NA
TGTGCCAGTAGTATGGGGCCGGGCAGTTCCTACGAGCAGTACTTC
CASSMGPGSSYEQYF
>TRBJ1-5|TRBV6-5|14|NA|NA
TGTGCCAGCTCAGCAGGGGCGGACAATCAGCCCCAGCATTTT
CASSAGADNQPQHF
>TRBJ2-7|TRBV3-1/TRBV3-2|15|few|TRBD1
TGTGCCAGCAGCCAACCGGGACAGGGGATCGACGAGCAGTACTTC
CASSQPGQGIDEQYF
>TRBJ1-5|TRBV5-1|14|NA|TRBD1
TGCGCCAGCAGCGACGCAGGGGGCGATCAGCCCCAGCATTTT
CASSDAGGDQPQHF
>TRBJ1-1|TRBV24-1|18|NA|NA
TGTGCCACCAGTTCACTGACCGCCGAACAGGGTCGGGACACTGAAGCTTTCTTT
CATSSLTAEQGRDTEAFF
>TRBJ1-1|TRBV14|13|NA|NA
TGTGCCAGCAGCCAACAGGTGAACACTGAAGCTTTCTTT
CASSQQVNTEAFF
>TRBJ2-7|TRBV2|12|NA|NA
TGTGCCAGCAGCCGGCTTGGGGGGGAGCAGTACTTC
CASSRLGGEQYF
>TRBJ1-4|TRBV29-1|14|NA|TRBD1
TGCAGCGTTGCCGGGACAGGAACTAATGAAAAACTGTTTTTT
CSVAGTGTNEKLFF
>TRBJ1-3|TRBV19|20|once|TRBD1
TGTGCCAGTAGTATAGGGACAGGCTTCCCCCCGGAGCTATCTGGAAACACCATATATTTT
CASSIGTGFPPELSGNTIYF
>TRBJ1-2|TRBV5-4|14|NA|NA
TGTGCCAGCAGCTTGGAAGGGAGGAACTATGGCTACACCTTC
CASSLEGRNYGYTF
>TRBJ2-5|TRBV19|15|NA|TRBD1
TGTGCCAGTAGCCTAGCACATGACAGGGAAGAGACCCAGTACTTC
CASSLAHDREETQYF
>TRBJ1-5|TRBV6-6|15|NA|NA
TGTGCCAGCAGCCCTAGGGAGGGTAGCAATCAGCCCCAGCATTTT
CASSPREGSNQPQHF
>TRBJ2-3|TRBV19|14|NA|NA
TGTGCCAGTAGAACCCTATCGAGCACAGATACGCAGTATTTT
CASRTLSSTDTQYF
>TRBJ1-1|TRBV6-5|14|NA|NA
TGTGCCAGCAGTTACGCCAGGGAAGGGACTGAAGCTTTCTTT
CASSYAREGTEAFF